Listed below are T cell receptor beta chains from one sample, sequenced in a study of blood T cell repertoires in COVID-19. This table comes from immunoSEQ multiplex PCR, and its TCRdb copy is limited to in-frame clones, with some not included. The table has 180,000 or so clones, roughly 80% seen once. Sequenced input: PBMCs or T cells enriched from blood (not recorded which). The receptor set was obtained from a man aged 50 or older who had recovered from COVID-19. Both conserved end residues are part of each CDR3. The order of the fields is CDR3 length, J gene, V gene, CDR3 protein.

>14|TRBJ2-5|TRBV7-8
CASSWTSGMETQYF
>13|TRBJ2-1|TRBV14
CASTSSSFNEQFF
>17|TRBJ2-2|TRBV14
CASSQDWAGARAGELFF
>12|TRBJ1-1|TRBV10-2
CASSEIRGRAFF
>13|TRBJ2-7|TRBV6-5
CASSYRTSGEQYF
>16|TRBJ2-4|TRBV9
CASSASGGKPLDIQYF
>17|TRBJ2-2|TRBV6-1
CASSEARGTVNTGELFF
>18|TRBJ2-1|TRBV7-8
CASSGGAGGPNSYNEQFF
>17|TRBJ2-3|TRBV1
CTSSLGWREGPADTQYF
>15|TRBJ2-5|TRBV5-1
CASTSSGEIRETQYF
>15|TRBJ2-3|TRBV28
CATRPSGRRTDTQYF
>17|TRBJ2-2|TRBV27
CASSLAGLRASTGELFF
>12|TRBJ2-4|TRBV2
CAAGRTKNIQYF
>12|TRBJ2-7|TRBV7-2
CASSHEVHEQYF
>14|TRBJ1-5|TRBV25-1
CASSLGQSNQPQHF
>17|TRBJ1-6|TRBV5-3
CARRPGALDMSYSPLHF
>14|TRBJ2-1|TRBV19
CASNRDRGNNEQFF
>15|TRBJ1-2|TRBV7-8
CASSPPDRGGYGYTF
>15|TRBJ1-5|TRBV6-6
CASSYGGGGNQPQHF
>16|TRBJ1-4|TRBV11-1
CASSLSSGTVNEKLFF
>15|TRBJ2-2|TRBV19
CASKAGLAGTGELFF
>15|TRBJ2-2|TRBV27
CASKSGGASSGELFF
>18|TRBJ1-6|TRBV19
CASSMIGTANSYNSPLHF
>13|TRBJ1-1|TRBV12-3/TRBV12-4
CASSLGGIDEAFF
>15|TRBJ2-7|TRBV28
CASSPGGSVLYEQYF
>16|TRBJ2-2|TRBV7-3
CASSLSPGTSTGELFF
>13|TRBJ2-1|TRBV7-2
CASSLVASNEQFF
>18|TRBJ1-5|TRBV21-1
CASSKGVPRQWENQPQHF
>12|TRBJ2-7|TRBV2
CASRDSAYEQYF
>16|TRBJ2-7|TRBV9
CASSPGGTGAPYEQYF
>14|TRBJ1-4|TRBV19
CASRRDGLLKKVFF
>14|TRBJ1-6|TRBV7-9
CASSLAGDGPPLHF
>14|TRBJ2-5|TRBV9
CASSARTGGETQYF
>17|TRBJ2-7|TRBV23-1
CASSQSRCGGISYEQYF
>15|TRBJ2-1|TRBV27
CASRRLAGGLDEQFF
>16|TRBJ1-2|TRBV9
CASRDQGRTGDYGYTF
>14|TRBJ2-3|TRBV6-4
CASSLSGRQSAQYF
>14|TRBJ2-2|TRBV7-2
CASSLSLTGGELFF
>13|TRBJ1-5|TRBV5-1
CASSAQGGRPQHF
>15|TRBJ1-3|TRBV10-3
CAISDDSFSGNTIYF
>15|TRBJ2-5|TRBV19
CASSSWGHPQETQYF
>15|TRBJ2-2|TRBV11-2
CASSFPSVGTGELFF
>13|TRBJ1-4|TRBV6-5
CASRGGRDEKLFF
>13|TRBJ1-5|TRBV12-3/TRBV12-4
CASSLEGKGPQHF
>16|TRBJ1-2|TRBV9
CASSVGGPTLNYGYTF
>13|TRBJ2-1|TRBV19
CASRLAGGVEQFF
>14|TRBJ2-3|TRBV5-8
CASNLLAGSDTQYF
>14|TRBJ2-2|TRBV4-2
CASSQEPGNGELFF
>18|TRBJ2-5|TRBV4-2
CASSQVGRTSGREETQYF
>15|TRBJ2-2|TRBV6-6
CASSATGLDTGELFF
>16|TRBJ2-1|TRBV7-8
CASSSGTSGGFNEQFF
>16|TRBJ2-6|TRBV6-5
CASSYSTPGGVNVLTF
>15|TRBJ2-1|TRBV7-3
CASSGGASGSNEQFF
>14|TRBJ2-7|TRBV11-2
CASTPARGFYEQYF